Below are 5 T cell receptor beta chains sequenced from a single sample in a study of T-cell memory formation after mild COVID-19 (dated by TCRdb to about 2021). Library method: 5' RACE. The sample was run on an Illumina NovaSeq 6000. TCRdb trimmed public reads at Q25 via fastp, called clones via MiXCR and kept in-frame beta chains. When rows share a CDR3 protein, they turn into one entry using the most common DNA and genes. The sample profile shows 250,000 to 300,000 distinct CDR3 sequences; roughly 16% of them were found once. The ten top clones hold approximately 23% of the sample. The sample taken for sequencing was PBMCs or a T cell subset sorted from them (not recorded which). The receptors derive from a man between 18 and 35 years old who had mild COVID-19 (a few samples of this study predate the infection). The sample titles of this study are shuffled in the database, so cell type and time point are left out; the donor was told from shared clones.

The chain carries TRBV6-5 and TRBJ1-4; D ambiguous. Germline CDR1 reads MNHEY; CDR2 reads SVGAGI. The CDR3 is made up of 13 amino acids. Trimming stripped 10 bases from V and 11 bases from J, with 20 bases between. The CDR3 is CATARSTREKLFF. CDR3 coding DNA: TGTGCCACCGCCAGATCGACCCGGGAGAAACTGTTTTTT.

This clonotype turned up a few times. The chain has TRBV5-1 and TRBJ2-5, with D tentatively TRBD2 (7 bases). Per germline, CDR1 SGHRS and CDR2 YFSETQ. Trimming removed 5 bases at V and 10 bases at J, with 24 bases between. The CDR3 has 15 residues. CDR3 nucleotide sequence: TGCGCCAGCAGTCTTGGGGCTCCCCGAGGGGGGGGCCAGTACTTC. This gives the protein CASSLGAPRGGGQYF. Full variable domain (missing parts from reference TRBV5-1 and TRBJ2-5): KAGVTQTPRYLIKTRGQQVTLSCSPISGHRSVSWYQQTPGQGLQFLFEYFSETQRNKGNFPGRFSGRQFSNSRSEMNVSTLELGDSALYLCASSLGAPRGGGQYFGPGTRLLVL.

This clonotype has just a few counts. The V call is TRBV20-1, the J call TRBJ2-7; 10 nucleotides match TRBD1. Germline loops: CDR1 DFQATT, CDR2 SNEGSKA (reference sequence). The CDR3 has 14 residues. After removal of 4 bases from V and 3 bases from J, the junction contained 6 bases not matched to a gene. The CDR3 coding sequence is TGCAGTGCTAAGAGGGACAGGGGAGTCTACGAGCAGTACTTC. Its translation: CSAKRDRGVYEQYF.

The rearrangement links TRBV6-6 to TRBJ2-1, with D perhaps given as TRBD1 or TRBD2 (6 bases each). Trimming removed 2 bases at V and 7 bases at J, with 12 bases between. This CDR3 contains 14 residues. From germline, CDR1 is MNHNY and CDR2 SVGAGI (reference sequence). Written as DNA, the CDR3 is TGTGCCAGCAGTTACGGGGGCGGGGTAAATGAGCAGTTCTTC. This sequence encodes CASSYGGGVNEQFF.

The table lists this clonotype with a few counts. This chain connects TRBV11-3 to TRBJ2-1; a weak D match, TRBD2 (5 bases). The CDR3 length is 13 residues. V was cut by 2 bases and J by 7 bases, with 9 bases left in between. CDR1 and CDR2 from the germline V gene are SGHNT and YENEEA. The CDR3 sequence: CASSLRRQNEQFF. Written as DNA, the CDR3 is TGTGCCAGCAGCTTACGGAGGCAAAATGAGCAGTTCTTC.